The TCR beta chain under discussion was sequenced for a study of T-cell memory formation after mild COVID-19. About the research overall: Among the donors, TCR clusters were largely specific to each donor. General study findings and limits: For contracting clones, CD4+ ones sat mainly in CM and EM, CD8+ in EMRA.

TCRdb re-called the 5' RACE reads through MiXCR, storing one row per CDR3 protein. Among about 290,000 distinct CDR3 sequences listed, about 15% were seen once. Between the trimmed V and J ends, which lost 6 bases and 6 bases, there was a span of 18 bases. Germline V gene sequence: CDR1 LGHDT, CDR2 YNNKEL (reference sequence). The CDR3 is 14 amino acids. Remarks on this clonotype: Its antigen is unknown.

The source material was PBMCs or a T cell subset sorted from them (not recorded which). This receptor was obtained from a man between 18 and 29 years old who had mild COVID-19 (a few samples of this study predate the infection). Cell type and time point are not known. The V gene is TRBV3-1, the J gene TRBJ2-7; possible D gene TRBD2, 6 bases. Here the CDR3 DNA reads TGTGCCAGCAGGGATCGACAGAGAGCGGGCGAGCAGTACTTC. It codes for CASRDRQRAGEQYF.